One TCR beta chain is described in this entry. It has no known antigen specificity. No base qualities exist here, and no much larger clone lies one base off it. The library came from the immunoSEQ multiplex PCR assay. Not all clones reach the TCRdb copy of this immuneACCESS table, which keeps in-frame sequences only. Checked studies attribute under half of the gap to unresolved V genes and leave the rest unexplained. Here the sample has 140,000 or so clones; approximately 91% occur a single time. Clones ranked in the top ten supply around 4.6% of the sample. This entry comes from a study of control samples from healthy donors and cancer patients (dated by TCRdb to 2018 to 2020). Per the germline V gene (reference sequence), MNHEY is the CDR1 and SMNVEV is the CDR2. The junction carries 7 bases between V and J, which are trimmed by 9 bases and 5 bases respectively. Inclusive of the bounding cysteine and phenylalanine, the CDR3 is 10 residues long. The sequence is cut down to CDR3 DNA, 30 bases in frame from base 1.

The TCR originated in a man in his thirties or forties in good health. The V gene is TRBV27 and the J gene is TRBJ2-5, with a weak D call of TRBD1 (6 bases match). The sequenced material came from blood. The DNA sequence is as follows: TGTGCCAGGCAGGGGGAGACCCAGTACTTC. Translated, this gives CARQGETQYF.